This TCR beta chain is from a study of CD4 T cells in relation to SARS-CoV-2 and coronaviruses. Across the study: After roughly ten days of antigen culture, PBMC TCR beta CDR3s were sequenced.

For less than eleven days, roughly 10^5 sorted CD4+ cells grew with T cell-depleted PBMCs and CEF. V was pared by 3 bases and J by 7 bases, with 7 bases of the junction left unmatched. The germline CDR1 and CDR2 sequences are SGHNT and YENEEA. The CDR3 has 15 residues. General study results and limits: Monoreactive clones expanded significantly more to SARS-CoV-2 than crossreactive clones did. This crossreactivity analysis covered spike protein alone, no other viral proteins.

Clones were sequenced by immunoSEQ multiplex PCR, and TCRdb holds only the in-frame ones, with some missing. The sample lists about 39,000 clones, roughly four fifths occurring once. On this clone: Antigen: not known.

V usage is TRBV11-3 and J usage is TRBJ2-1, with 9 bases fitting TRBD2. Source material: naive CD4+ T cells from PBMCs, cultured in vitro. The subset here: naive CD4+ T cells isolated by negative enrichment. The receptor comes from an adult with COVID-19. For the CDR3, the DNA is TGTGCCAGCAGCTTGGCGGGAGGGCCGGGGAATGAGCAGTTCTTC. It encodes CASSLAGGPGNEQFF.